The T cell receptor beta chain under discussion was sequenced for a study of T cell responses to AZD1222 COVID-19 vaccine. This CDR3 region has 16 residues. The germline gives CDR1 LGHNT, CDR2 FRNRAP. V dropped 5 bases and J dropped 3; count of bases not matched to a gene: 6. Libraries were prepared by immunoSEQ multiplex PCR; TCRdb keeps only in-frame clonotypes and omits some of them. The sample consists of 140,000 to 150,000 clones, approximately 93% of them appearing once. General study findings and limits: Clonal diversity may have been underestimated, and the donors were mostly white British, with more females than males.

Turning to this clone: Its specificity is unknown.

The chain is built from TRBV12-5 and TRBJ2-7, with 14 bases matching TRBD2. The source was peripheral blood, collected on day 0 of AZD1222 vaccination. The receptor was isolated from an adult in good health. The CDR3 DNA reads TGTGCTAGTGGTACTCGGACTAGCGGGAGGAACTACGAGCAGTACTTC. This translates into CASGTRTSGRNYEQYF.